Sequencing of this T cell receptor (beta chain) was carried out in a study of blood T cell repertoires in COVID-19. Study details: Samples representing acute and convalescent COVID-19 were sourced from the United States, Italy and Spain. Sources were T cells, B-cell-depleted T cells, or PBMCs; the material itself was cDNA or gDNA.

CDR1 is SGHVS and CDR2 is FQNEAQ in the germline V gene. The CDR3 runs 19 residues. V lost 3 bases, J lost 4 bases, and 10 bases stayed unmatched. Study processing details: Nucleated cell counts were estimated from reference gene primer amplification. TCRdb keeps only in-frame clones here, not all; method: immunoSEQ multiplex PCR. V and J calls and clone size are copied from that table; D and trimming were computed from the DNA. This repertoire shows about 150,000 clones, approximately 87% found once; its top ten account for around 6.7%. The sequenced material came from PBMCs or T cells enriched from blood (not recorded which). This TCR derives from a woman aged 45-65 years who had recovered from COVID-19. The J gene is TRBJ2-2, the V gene TRBV7-8; 14 bases align to TRBD2. DNA of the CDR3: TGTGCCAGCAGCTTGATGAGACTAGCGGGGGGGCCCGGCACCGGGGAGCTGTTTTTT. This translates into CASSLMRLAGGPGTGELFF.